The entry below gives a single TCR beta chain sequence along with its context. Methods used by the authors: Reference gene primer amplification gave nucleated cell count estimates. Produced via immunoSEQ multiplex PCR; TCRdb's table is partial and in-frame only. Clonal size and the V and J genes are those of that table, whereas D and trimming came from the DNA. The data show about 130,000 clones, with roughly 77% seen just once and 5% held by the top ten. With 5 bases clipped from V and 4 bases from J, the junction kept 5 bases outside the gene matches. Germline CDR1 SNHLY, CDR2 FYNNEI. This CDR3 has 15 residues. The data stem from a study of blood T cell repertoires in COVID-19.

Sequenced material: peripheral blood. The rearrangement uses TRBV2 and TRBJ1-4; 9 bases are shared with TRBD1. This receptor was taken from a woman aged 70-85 years with COVID-19, enrolled during active disease. The CDR3 DNA reads TGTGCCAGCAGTCCCGGGACAGGGATTAATGAAAAACTGTTTTTT. Translation gives CASSPGTGINEKLFF.